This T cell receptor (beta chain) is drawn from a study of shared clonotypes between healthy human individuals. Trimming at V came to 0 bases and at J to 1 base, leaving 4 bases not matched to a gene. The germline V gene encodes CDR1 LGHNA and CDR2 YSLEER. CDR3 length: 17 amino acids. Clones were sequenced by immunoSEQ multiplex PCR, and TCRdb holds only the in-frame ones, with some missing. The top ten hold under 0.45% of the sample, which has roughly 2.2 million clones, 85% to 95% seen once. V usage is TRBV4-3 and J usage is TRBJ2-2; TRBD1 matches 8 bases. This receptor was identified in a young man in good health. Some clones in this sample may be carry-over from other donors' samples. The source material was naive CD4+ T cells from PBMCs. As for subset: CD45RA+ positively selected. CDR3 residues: CASSQDRDRGNTGELFF. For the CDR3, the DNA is TGCGCCAGCAGCCAAGACCGCGACAGGGGGAACACCGGGGAGCTGTTTTTT.